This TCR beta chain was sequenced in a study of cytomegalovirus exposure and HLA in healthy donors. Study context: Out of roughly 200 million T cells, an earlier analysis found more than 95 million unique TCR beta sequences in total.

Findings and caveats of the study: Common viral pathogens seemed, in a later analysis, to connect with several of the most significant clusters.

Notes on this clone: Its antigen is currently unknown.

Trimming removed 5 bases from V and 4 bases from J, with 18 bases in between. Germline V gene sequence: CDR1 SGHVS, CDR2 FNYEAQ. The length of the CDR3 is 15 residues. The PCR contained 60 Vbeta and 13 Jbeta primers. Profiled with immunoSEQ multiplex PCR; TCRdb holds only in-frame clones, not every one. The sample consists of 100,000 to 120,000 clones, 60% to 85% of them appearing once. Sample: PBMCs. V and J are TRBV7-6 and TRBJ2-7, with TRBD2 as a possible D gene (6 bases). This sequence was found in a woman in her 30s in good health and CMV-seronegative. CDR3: CASSAIPGLPYEQYF. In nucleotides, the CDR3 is TGTGCCAGCAGCGCAATCCCGGGACTTCCTTACGAGCAGTACTTC.